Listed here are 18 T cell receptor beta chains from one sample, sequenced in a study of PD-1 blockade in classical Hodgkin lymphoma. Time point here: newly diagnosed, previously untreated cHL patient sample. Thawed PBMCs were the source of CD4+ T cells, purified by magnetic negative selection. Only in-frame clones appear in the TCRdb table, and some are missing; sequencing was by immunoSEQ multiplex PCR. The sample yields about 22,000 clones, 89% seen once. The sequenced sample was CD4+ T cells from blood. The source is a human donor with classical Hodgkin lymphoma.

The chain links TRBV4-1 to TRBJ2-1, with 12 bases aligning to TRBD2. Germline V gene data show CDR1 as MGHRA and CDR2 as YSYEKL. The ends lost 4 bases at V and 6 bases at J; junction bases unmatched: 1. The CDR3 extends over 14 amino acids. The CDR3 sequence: CASSRLAGVNEQFF. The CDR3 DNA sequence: TGCGCCAGCAGCCGACTAGCGGGAGTCAATGAGCAGTTCTTC.

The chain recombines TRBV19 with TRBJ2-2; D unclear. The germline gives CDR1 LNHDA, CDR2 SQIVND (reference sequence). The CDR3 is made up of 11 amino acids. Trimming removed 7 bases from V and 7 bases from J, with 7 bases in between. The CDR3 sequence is CASTRLGELFF. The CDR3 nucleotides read TGTGCCAGTACTAGGCTCGGGGAGCTGTTTTTT. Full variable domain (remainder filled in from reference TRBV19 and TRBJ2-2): DGGITQSPKYLFRKEGQNVTLSCEQNLNHDAMYWYRQDPGQGLRLIYYSQIVNDFQKGDIAEGYSVSREKKESFPLTVTSAQKNPTAFYLCASTRLGELFFGEGSRLTVL.

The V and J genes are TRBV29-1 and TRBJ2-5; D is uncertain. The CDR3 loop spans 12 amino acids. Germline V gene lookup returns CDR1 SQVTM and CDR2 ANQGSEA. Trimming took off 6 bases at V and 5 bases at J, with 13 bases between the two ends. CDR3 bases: TGCAGCGTCCGGGCCACTTTGGAGACCCAGTACTTC. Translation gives CSVRATLETQYF.

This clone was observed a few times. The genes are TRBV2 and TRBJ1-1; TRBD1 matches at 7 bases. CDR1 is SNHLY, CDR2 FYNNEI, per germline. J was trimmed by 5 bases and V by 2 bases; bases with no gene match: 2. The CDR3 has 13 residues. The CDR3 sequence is CASSERTGTEAFF. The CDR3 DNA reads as TGTGCCAGCAGTGAAAGGACAGGAACTGAAGCTTTCTTT.

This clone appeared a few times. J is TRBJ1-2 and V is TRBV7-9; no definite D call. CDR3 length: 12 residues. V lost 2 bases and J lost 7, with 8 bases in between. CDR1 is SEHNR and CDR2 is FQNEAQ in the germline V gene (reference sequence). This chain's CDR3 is CASSLRAGGYTF. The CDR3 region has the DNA TGTGCCAGCAGCTTAAGAGCAGGTGGCTACACCTTC.

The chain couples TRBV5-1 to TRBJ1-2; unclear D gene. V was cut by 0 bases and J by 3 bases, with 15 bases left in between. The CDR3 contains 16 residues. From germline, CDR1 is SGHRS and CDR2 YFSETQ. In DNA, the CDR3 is TGCGCCAGCAGCTTGGGGGCGGGCCTCCCGGACTATGGCTACACCTTC. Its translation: CASSLGAGLPDYGYTF. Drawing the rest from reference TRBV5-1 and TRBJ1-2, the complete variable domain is KAGVTQTPRYLIKTRGQQVTLSCSPISGHRSVSWYQQTPGQGLQFLFEYFSETQRNKGNFPGRFSGRQFSNSRSEMNVSTLELGDSALYLCASSLGAGLPDYGYTFGSGTRLTVV.

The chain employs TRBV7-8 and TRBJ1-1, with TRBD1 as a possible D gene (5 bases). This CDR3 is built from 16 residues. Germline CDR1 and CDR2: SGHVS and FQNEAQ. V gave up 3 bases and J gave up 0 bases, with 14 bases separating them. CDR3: CASSFFAGGLNTEAFF. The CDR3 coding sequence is TGTGCCAGCAGCTTTTTTGCCGGGGGGTTGAACACTGAAGCTTTCTTT.

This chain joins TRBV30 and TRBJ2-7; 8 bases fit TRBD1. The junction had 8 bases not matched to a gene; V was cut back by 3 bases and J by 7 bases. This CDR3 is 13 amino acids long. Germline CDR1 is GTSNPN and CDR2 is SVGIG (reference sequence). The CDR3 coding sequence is TGTGCCTGGAGCATCAGGGGGCCGGAGGAGCAGTACTTC. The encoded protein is CAWSIRGPEEQYF. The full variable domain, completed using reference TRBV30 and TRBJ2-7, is SQTIHQWPATLVQPVGSPLSLECTVEGTSNPNLYWYRQAAGRGLQLLFYSVGIGQISSEVPQNLSASRPQDRQFILSSKKLLLSDSGFYLCAWSIRGPEEQYFGPGTRLTVT.

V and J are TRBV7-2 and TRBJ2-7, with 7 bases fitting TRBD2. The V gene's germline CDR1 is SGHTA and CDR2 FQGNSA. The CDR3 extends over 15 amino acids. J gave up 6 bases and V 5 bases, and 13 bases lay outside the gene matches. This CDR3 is CASSTGTVGGTEQYF. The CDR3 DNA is TGTGCCAGCAGCACCGGGACGGTCGGGGGGACCGAGCAGTACTTC.

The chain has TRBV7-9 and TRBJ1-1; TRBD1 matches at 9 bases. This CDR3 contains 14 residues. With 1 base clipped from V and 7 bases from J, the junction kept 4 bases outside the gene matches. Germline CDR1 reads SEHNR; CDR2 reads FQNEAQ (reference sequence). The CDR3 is CASSLGGTGFEAFF. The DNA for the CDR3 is TGTGCCAGCAGCTTAGGAGGGACAGGGTTTGAAGCTTTCTTT.

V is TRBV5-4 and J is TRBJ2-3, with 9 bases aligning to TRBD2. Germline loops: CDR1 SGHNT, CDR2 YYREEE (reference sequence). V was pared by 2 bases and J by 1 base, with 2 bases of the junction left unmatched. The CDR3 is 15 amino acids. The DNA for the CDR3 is TGTGCCAGCAGCTTAGCGGGAGGCCGCACAGATACGCAGTATTTT. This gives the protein CASSLAGGRTDTQYF.

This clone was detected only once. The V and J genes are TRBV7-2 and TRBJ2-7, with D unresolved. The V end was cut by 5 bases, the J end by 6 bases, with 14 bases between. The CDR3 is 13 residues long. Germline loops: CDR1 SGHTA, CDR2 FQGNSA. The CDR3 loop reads CASSPTDGSEQYF. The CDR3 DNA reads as TGTGCCAGCAGCCCAACAGACGGATCCGAGCAGTACTTC.

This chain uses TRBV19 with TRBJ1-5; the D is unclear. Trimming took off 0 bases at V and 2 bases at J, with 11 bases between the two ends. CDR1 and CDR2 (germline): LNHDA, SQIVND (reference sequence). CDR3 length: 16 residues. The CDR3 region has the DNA TGTGCCAGTAGTATAGAACGACATCCTGGCAATCAGCCCCAGCATTTT. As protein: CASSIERHPGNQPQHF.

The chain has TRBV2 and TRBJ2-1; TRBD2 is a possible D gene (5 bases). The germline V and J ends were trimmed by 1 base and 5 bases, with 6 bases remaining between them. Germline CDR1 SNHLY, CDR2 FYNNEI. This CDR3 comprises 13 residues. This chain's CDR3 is CASSEETNNEQFF. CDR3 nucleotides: TGTGCCAGCAGTGAAGAGACTAACAATGAGCAGTTCTTC.

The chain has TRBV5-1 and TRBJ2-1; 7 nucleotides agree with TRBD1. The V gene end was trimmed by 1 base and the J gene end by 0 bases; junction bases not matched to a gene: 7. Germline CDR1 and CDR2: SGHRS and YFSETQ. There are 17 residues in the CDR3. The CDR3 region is CASSLRGGRSSYNEQFF. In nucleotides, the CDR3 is TGCGCCAGCAGCTTGAGAGGGGGCCGGAGCTCCTACAATGAGCAGTTCTTC.

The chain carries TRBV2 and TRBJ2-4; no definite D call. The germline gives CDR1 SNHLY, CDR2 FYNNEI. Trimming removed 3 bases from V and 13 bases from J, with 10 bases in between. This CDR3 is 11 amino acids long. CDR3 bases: TGTGCCAGCAGTGAGGGTCCTTTACAGTACTTC. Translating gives CASSEGPLQYF.

CDR3 loop: CASSLVPDEKLFF. The CDR3 DNA reads TGTGCCAGCAGCTTGGTCCCAGATGAAAAACTGTTTTTT. The chain recombines TRBV5-5 with TRBJ1-4; D is ambiguous. Germline V lookup: CDR1 SGHKS, CDR2 YYEKEE (reference sequence). The CDR3 runs 13 residues. V shed 0 bases and J shed 6 bases, with 6 bases lying between them.

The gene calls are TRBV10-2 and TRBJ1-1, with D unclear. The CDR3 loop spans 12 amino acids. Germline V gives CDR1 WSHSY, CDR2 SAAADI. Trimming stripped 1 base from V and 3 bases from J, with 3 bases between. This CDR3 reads CASSELDTEAFF. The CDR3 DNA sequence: TGCGCCAGCAGTGAGTTGGACACTGAAGCTTTCTTT.